This T cell receptor beta chain was profiled in a study of CD8 T cells in ankylosing spondylitis. Study observations and caveats: Disease-linked clones, CD8+, were relatively rare in peripheral blood. Apparently characteristic of ankylosing spondylitis blood was a TCR beta motif (eight highly homologous variants). Reportedly, significant enrichment of disease-linked clones occurred in matched ankylosing spondylitis synovial fluid.

As for this clonotype: No antigen is known for it.

A quantitative 5'-RACE method, one with molecular barcodes, was used to make TCR beta libraries. MiXCR, applied by TCRdb to the 5' RACE reads, yields one record per CDR3 protein. The top ten clones hold just over 1% of a sample with around 430,000 distinct CDR3 sequences, approximately 17% of them seen once. Unmatched junction bases numbered 9, after V lost 6 bases and J lost 5 bases. CDR1 is MNHEY, CDR2 SVGEGT, per germline. The CDR3 extends over 14 amino acids. This sequence was found in a male donor with ankylosing spondylitis. The chain carries TRBV6-2 or TRBV6-3 and TRBJ1-1; 7 bases are a match to TRBD1. What was sequenced was blood, either unsorted or a sorted T cell fraction (not recorded which). CDR3 in amino acids: CASRRTGEGTEAFF. Here the CDR3 DNA reads TGTGCCAGCAGACGAACAGGGGAAGGGACTGAAGCTTTCTTT.